This T cell receptor beta chain was sequenced for a study of T cells in Graves' hyperthyroidism and ophthalmopathy. This clonotype turned up a few times. The definition of stable Graves' hyperthyroidism was no ophthalmopathy progression within 18 months. Amplification yielded TCR beta CDR3 regions, with RNA transcripts as the source. A set of HTBI primers served as the primers for a first-round RT-PCR of the TCR CDR3. TCRdb reprocessed the multiplex PCR reads via MiXCR and lists one record per CDR3 protein. The sample includes approximately 560,000 distinct CDR3 sequences, about 15% of them seen just once. The source of this sequence is a woman aged 25 to 45 with Graves' hyperthyroidism. The sample taken for sequencing was blood.

In DNA form, the CDR3 reads TGTGCCAGCAGCCGATTTACAAAGATCGCTCTCGGGAACACCGGGGAGCTGTTTTTT. Its translation is CASSRFTKIALGNTGELFF. The rearrangement links TRBV6-1 to TRBJ2-2; no firm D call. V lost 6 bases, J lost 1 base, and 24 bases lay in between. Germline-derived CDR1 and CDR2 are MNHNS and SASEGT. CDR3 length equals 19 residues.